Shown below are 19 T cell receptor beta chains from a single sample sequenced in a study of brain T cells in children with intractable seizures. Sequencing used immunoSEQ multiplex PCR; TCRdb keeps in-frame clones, though not all of them. The repertoire holds about 320,000 clones, with over 90% as singletons. Time point described: blood from clinic visit 5 months post-surgery; TSC patient then seizure free. The sample here was peripheral blood, taken roughly 5 months after surgery. These receptors were obtained from a boy under two years old with tuberous sclerosis and intractable seizures.

This clone was observed a single time. The J gene is TRBJ1-6, the V gene TRBV28; unclear D gene. V was shortened by 5 bases and J by 4 bases, with 9 bases between the two germline ends. Per germline, CDR1 MDHEN and CDR2 SYDVKM. This CDR3 has 14 amino acids. The CDR3 nucleotides read TGTGCCAGCAGTCTAACGGGGTATAATTCACCCCTCCACTTT. It yields the protein CASSLTGYNSPLHF. Using reference TRBV28 and TRBJ1-6 for the parts outside the CDR3, the full variable domain is DVKVTQSSRYLVKRTGEKVFLECVQDMDHENMFWYRQDPGLGLRLIYFSYDVKMKEKGDIPEGYSVSREKKERFSLILESASTNQTSMYLCASSLTGYNSPLHFGNGTRLTVT.

The chain uses TRBV6-2 or TRBV6-3 and TRBJ2-3; D is unresolved. Germline V gives CDR1 MNHEY, CDR2 SVGEGT. The CDR3 has 12 residues. Deletions cut 6 bases from V and 6 bases from J, with 10 bases between. CDR3 residues: CASSALPDTQYF. For the CDR3, the DNA is TGTGCCAGCAGCGCCCTACCGGATACGCAGTATTTT.

CDR3 protein: CAGAGGNTGELFF. CDR3 in DNA: TGTGCAGGAGCGGGGGGGAACACCGGGGAGCTGTTTTTT. J is TRBJ2-2 and V is TRBV6-6; TRBD2 matches 9 bases. The CDR3 is made up of 13 amino acids. In germline, CDR1 is MNHNY, CDR2 SVGAGI (reference sequence).

CDR3 amino acids: CASRDHPRPDTEAFF. CDR3 sequence (DNA): TGTGCCAGCAGGGATCACCCCCGGCCCGACACTGAAGCTTTCTTT. The rearrangement uses TRBV6-5 and TRBJ1-1; no clear D. The CDR3 consists of 15 residues. V was cut by 6 bases and J by 3 bases, with 17 bases left in between. Germline CDR1 MNHEY, CDR2 SVGAGI.

This chain joins TRBV19 and TRBJ1-5; weak D call: TRBD1 (5 bases). The CDR3 length is 18 residues. V was trimmed by 0 bases and J by 0 bases, leaving 15 bases between them. Germline V gives CDR1 LNHDA, CDR2 SQIVND (reference sequence). CDR3 DNA sequence: TGTGCCAGTAGTATAGATAAGGGCAGGGCCCTTAGCAATCAGCCCCAGCATTTT. The encoded protein is CASSIDKGRALSNQPQHF.

J is TRBJ1-1 and V is TRBV5-4; D remains ambiguous. CDR3 length equals 11 residues. The V and J ends lost 4 bases and 3 bases respectively, with 4 bases between them. Germline CDR1 SGHNT, CDR2 YYREEE (reference sequence). The CDR3 nucleotides read TGTGCCAGCAGCAGGGACACTGAAGCTTTCTTT. Translated, it gives CASSRDTEAFF.

This chain links TRBV6-5 with TRBJ2-7, with D hard to call. This CDR3 region has 12 residues. Germline V gene lookup returns CDR1 MNHEY and CDR2 SVGAGI. The V end was cut by 6 bases, the J end by 3 bases, with 9 bases between. The CDR3 DNA reads as TGTGCCAGCAGGGGGTGGGACTACGAGCAGTACTTC. It codes for CASRGWDYEQYF.

This rearrangement joins TRBV4-2 to TRBJ1-1, with D perhaps TRBD1 (6 bases). Germline lookup yields CDR1 LGHNA and CDR2 YNFKEQ. The V end lost 0 bases, the J end lost 6 bases, and 11 bases lay between the germline ends. This CDR3 spans 14 amino acids. CDR3 nucleotides: TGTGCCAGCAGCCAAGATAGGGGGGTCCCTGAAGCTTTCTTT. It is translated as CASSQDRGVPEAFF.

The chain recombines TRBV11-2 with TRBJ2-7; the D is unclear. CDR3 length: 13 residues. The ends were cut back, 0 bases at V and 4 bases at J, with 7 bases in the middle. CDR1 is SGHAT and CDR2 is FQNNGV in the germline V gene. Here the CDR3 reads CASSLDSRYEQYF. CDR3 coding DNA: TGTGCCAGCAGCTTAGACTCGCGGTACGAGCAGTACTTC.

The table lists this clone with a count of one. The genes are TRBV5-1 and TRBJ1-3; TRBD1 might be the D (6 bases). Germline CDR1 is SGHRS and CDR2 is YFSETQ. V lost 7 bases and J lost 0, with 8 bases in between. This CDR3 spans 13 amino acids. CDR3 protein: CASQGTSGNTIYF. As DNA, the CDR3 is TGCGCCAGCCAGGGGACCTCTGGAAACACCATATATTTT.

A note on this clone: In the same sample, other DNA sequences code for this CDR3. The chain is built from TRBV6-5 and TRBJ2-7; TRBD2 is a possible D gene (6 bases). This CDR3 contains 15 residues. Trimming removed 0 bases from V and 1 base from J, with 10 bases in between. Germline lookup yields CDR1 MNHEY and CDR2 SVGAGI. Written as DNA, the CDR3 is TGTGCCAGCAGTTACTCGGGGACTGGGTCCTACGAGCAGTACTTC. Its protein is CASSYSGTGSYEQYF.

The chain combines TRBV9 with TRBJ2-1, with TRBD1 as a possible D gene (6 bases). The CDR3 extends over 17 amino acids. Germline CDR1 SGDLS, CDR2 YYNGEE. Trimming pared 3 bases from V and 8 bases from J, leaving 24 bases between. The CDR3 sequence is CASSGLTGPSKLDEQFF. The DNA of the CDR3 is TGTGCCAGCAGCGGACTCACAGGGCCGTCCAAACTCGATGAGCAGTTCTTC.

This clone was counted only a few times. The CDR3 sequence: CASSEGRRTEAFF. Here the CDR3 DNA reads TGTGCCAGCAGTGAGGGACGAAGGACAGAAGCTTTCTTT. The V and J genes are TRBV2 and TRBJ1-1; tentatively, D is TRBD1 (5 bases). Germline lookup yields CDR1 SNHLY and CDR2 FYNNEI. V was clipped by 3 bases and J by 8 bases, with 13 bases between them. The CDR3 sequence is 13 residues long.

The chain is built from TRBV14 and TRBJ2-7, with 9 bases identical to TRBD1. The CDR3 consists of 14 residues. V lost 6 bases, J lost 4 bases, and 7 bases stayed unmatched. Germline values: CDR1 SGHDN, CDR2 FVKESK. CDR3 in amino acids: CASSPDRGRYEQYF. DNA for the CDR3: TGTGCCAGCAGTCCTGACAGGGGGAGATACGAGCAGTACTTC.

Of note for this clone: Other DNA sequences in this specimen translate into the identical CDR3. In DNA form, the CDR3 reads TGTGCCAGCAGGACCGTCTATGGCTACACCTTC. The encoded protein is CASRTVYGYTF. This rearrangement joins TRBV6-6 to TRBJ1-2; D unresolved. The CDR3 sequence is 11 residues long. V was clipped by 6 bases and J by 4 bases, with 6 bases between them. Germline lookup yields CDR1 MNHNY and CDR2 SVGAGI (reference sequence).

V usage is TRBV6-5 and J usage is TRBJ1-1, with D maybe TRBD1 (5 bases). The CDR3 has 15 residues. Trimming stripped 0 bases from V and 8 bases from J, with 16 bases between. CDR1 is MNHEY, CDR2 SVGAGI, per germline. As DNA, the CDR3 is TGTGCCAGCAGTTACTCGTATTATGGGGCGACCGAAGCTTTCTTT. Amino acids: CASSYSYYGATEAFF.

V usage is TRBV5-4 and J usage is TRBJ2-7; 8 nucleotides match TRBD1. Germline V lookup: CDR1 SGHNT, CDR2 YYREEE (reference sequence). J lost 1 base, V lost 2 bases, and 5 bases had no gene match. The CDR3 extends over 15 amino acids. The CDR3 coding sequence is TGTGCCAGCAGCTTTCCCGGGACAGGTTCCTACGAGCAGTACTTC. This encodes CASSFPGTGSYEQYF.

This rearrangement joins TRBV2 to TRBJ1-3; D is uncertain. Trimming left V 8 bases short and J 2 bases short, with 10 bases between. Germline V CDR1 and CDR2: SNHLY, FYNNEI. The CDR3 is 13 residues long. CDR3 protein: CASLASTGNTIYF. CDR3 bases: TGTGCCAGCCTGGCGAGTACTGGAAACACCATATATTTT.

The rearrangement links TRBV5-1 to TRBJ1-2; D is possibly TRBD1 (5 bases). Germline assignment: CDR1 SGHRS and CDR2 YFSETQ. CDR3 size: 14 residues. Between the trimmed V and J ends, which lost 0 bases and 7 bases, there was a span of 13 bases. CDR3 nucleotides: TGCGCCAGCAGCTTGGATAGGGCAAGGGGTGGCTACACCTTC. This sequence encodes CASSLDRARGGYTF.